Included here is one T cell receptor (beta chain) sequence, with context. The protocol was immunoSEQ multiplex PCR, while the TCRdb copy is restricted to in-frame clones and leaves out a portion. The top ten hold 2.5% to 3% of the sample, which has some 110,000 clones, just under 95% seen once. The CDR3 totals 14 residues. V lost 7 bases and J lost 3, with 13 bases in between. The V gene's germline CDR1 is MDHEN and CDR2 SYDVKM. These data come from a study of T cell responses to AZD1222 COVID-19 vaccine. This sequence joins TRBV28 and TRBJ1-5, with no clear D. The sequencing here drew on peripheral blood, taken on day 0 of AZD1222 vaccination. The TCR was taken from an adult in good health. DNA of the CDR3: TGTGCCAGCACATACTCTGGGGTCAATCAGCCCCAGCATTTT. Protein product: CASTYSGVNQPQHF.